This entry lists 19 T cell receptor beta chains sequenced from one sample in a study of T cell responses to AZD1222 COVID-19 vaccine. Assay: immunoSEQ multiplex PCR; the TCRdb copy retains only in-frame clones and omits some. The table includes some 130,000 clones, roughly 92% detected once. The source material was peripheral blood, sampled 28 days after the second AZD1222 dose. These receptors all come from an adult who received the AZD1222 COVID-19 vaccine.

This clone was found once. The V and J genes are TRBV2 and TRBJ2-2; 7 bases fit TRBD1. This CDR3 has 14 residues. Per the germline V gene, CDR1 is SNHLY and CDR2 is FYNNEI. V lost 6 bases and J lost 5; bases outside the gene matches: 6. The CDR3 loop reads CASSSDRVTGELFF. For the CDR3, the DNA is TGTGCCAGCAGCTCCGACAGGGTTACCGGGGAGCTGTTTTTT.

The chain employs TRBV19 and TRBJ1-1, with 10 bases fitting TRBD1. CDR3 size: 13 residues. Looked up from germline, CDR1 is LNHDA and CDR2 is SQIVND (reference sequence). J was trimmed by 6 bases and V by 5 bases; bases with no gene match: 3. Written as DNA, the CDR3 is TGTGCCAGTAGTCTGGACAGGGGGGCTGAAGCTTTCTTT. Protein sequence: CASSLDRGAEAFF. Full variable domain (rest looked up from reference TRBV19 and TRBJ1-1): DGGITQSPKYLFRKEGQNVTLSCEQNLNHDAMYWYRQDPGQGLRLIYYSQIVNDFQKGDIAEGYSVSREKKESFPLTVTSAQKNPTAFYLCASSLDRGAEAFFGQGTRLTVV.

The chain combines TRBV9 with TRBJ2-2; 12 bases are shared with TRBD2. With 4 bases clipped from V and 9 bases from J, the junction kept 7 bases outside the gene matches. Per germline, CDR1 SGDLS and CDR2 YYNGEE. The CDR3 has 15 amino acids. The CDR3 nucleotides are TGTGCCAGCAGCCCGACTAGCGGGAGTTTTAGGGAGCTGTTTTTT. It translates to CASSPTSGSFRELFF.

The chain has TRBV28 and TRBJ2-5; 9 positions agree with TRBD2. Trimming at V came to 4 bases and at J to 5 bases, leaving 14 bases not matched to a gene. From germline, CDR1 is MDHEN and CDR2 SYDVKM. The CDR3 loop spans 17 amino acids. CDR3: CASSSQREAQFGETQYF. The CDR3 nucleotides read TGTGCCAGCAGTTCTCAGCGGGAGGCTCAGTTTGGGGAGACCCAGTACTTC.

The chain employs TRBV19 and TRBJ1-5, with TRBD1 identical over 7 bases. Trimming at V came to 6 bases and at J to 1 base, leaving 12 bases not matched to a gene. Germline-derived CDR1 and CDR2 are LNHDA and SQIVND (reference sequence). The length of the CDR3 is 17 residues. The CDR3 coding sequence is TGTGCCAGTAGCTTACAAAAACAGGGGTACAGCAATCAGCCCCAGCATTTT. It is translated as CASSLQKQGYSNQPQHF.

This clone has only one observation. The chain combines TRBV6-2 or TRBV6-3 with TRBJ2-1, with no clear D. Germline values: CDR1 MNHEY, CDR2 SVGEGT. Trimming took 2 bases from V and 6 from J, leaving 11 bases between them. There are 14 residues in the CDR3. CDR3 sequence (DNA): TGTGCCAGCAGTTACGGTCTAGAAAGCAATGAGCAGTTCTTC. This translates into CASSYGLESNEQFF.

V and J are TRBV4-3 and TRBJ1-1; 8 bases match TRBD1. This CDR3 comprises 15 residues. Germline V gives CDR1 LGHNA, CDR2 YSLEER. The J segment lost 1 base and the V segment lost 4 bases, leaving 5 bases of the junction unmatched. The CDR3 region has the DNA TGCGCCAGCAGCCCGGACAGGGCTCCGAACACTGAAGCTTTCTTT. Protein: CASSPDRAPNTEAFF.

The chain uses TRBV18 and TRBJ2-2; 10 bases match TRBD1. This CDR3 comprises 14 residues. After removal of 4 bases from V and 5 bases from J, the junction contained 1 base not matched to a gene. Germline V gives CDR1 KGHSH, CDR2 LQKENI. The CDR3 sequence: CASSLDRGTGELFF. The CDR3 DNA is TGTGCCAGCTCACTGGACAGGGGGACCGGGGAGCTGTTTTTT.

This chain joins TRBV2 and TRBJ2-7; D uncertain. There are 11 residues in the CDR3. V lost 8 bases and J 1 base, leaving 6 bases between the germline ends. Per germline, CDR1 SNHLY and CDR2 FYNNEI. The CDR3 nucleotides read TGTGCCAGCGGGCCGTCCTACGAGCAGTACTTC. As protein: CASGPSYEQYF.

The V call is TRBV19, the J call TRBJ2-1; 8 bases are shared with TRBD2. After removal of 0 bases from V and 3 bases from J, the junction contained 13 bases not matched to a gene. Germline CDR1 reads LNHDA; CDR2 reads SQIVND (reference sequence). The CDR3 has 19 residues. Written as DNA, the CDR3 is TGTGCCAGTAGTATAGATCTACCCCCCGGGAGGGCCGTCTACAATGAGCAGTTCTTC. Protein sequence: CASSIDLPPGRAVYNEQFF.

This rearrangement joins TRBV7-9 to TRBJ1-4; 7 bases are a match to TRBD1. The CDR3 is made up of 14 amino acids. Germline trimming cut 3 bases from V and 4 bases from J; bases unmatched to any gene: 2. The germline V gene encodes CDR1 SEHNR and CDR2 FQNEAQ (reference sequence). CDR3 coding DNA: TGTGCCAGCAGCTTGGGACAGCGTAATGAAAAACTGTTTTTT. It is translated as CASSLGQRNEKLFF. Using reference TRBV7-9 and TRBJ1-4 for the parts outside the CDR3, the full variable domain is DTGVSQNPRHKITKRGQNVTFRCDPISEHNRLYWYRQTLGQGPEFLTYFQNEAQLEKSRLLSDRFSAERPKGSFSTLEIQRTEQGDSAMYLCASSLGQRNEKLFFGSGTQLSVL.

V is TRBV4-2 and J is TRBJ2-1; D might be TRBD1 (5 bases). Germline CDR1 is LGHNA and CDR2 is YNFKEQ. V was shortened by 5 bases and J by 0 bases, with 8 bases between the two germline ends. CDR3 size: 14 residues. The CDR3 protein is CASSNRNSYNEQFF. The CDR3 DNA sequence: TGTGCCAGCAGCAACAGGAACTCCTACAATGAGCAGTTCTTC.

The chain uses TRBV21-1 and TRBJ1-1. TRBV21-1 is listed as a pseudogene. The CDR3 sequence is 14 residues long. The DNA of the CDR3 is TGTGCCAGCCCTCATCCGGGGGTGAACACTGAAGCTTTCTTT. Its protein product is CASPHPGVNTEAFF.

V gene TRBV28 combines with J gene TRBJ1-2; the D is unclear. Trimming pared 6 bases from V and 3 bases from J, leaving 5 bases between. The germline V gene encodes CDR1 MDHEN and CDR2 SYDVKM. The CDR3 has 11 residues. This chain's CDR3 is CASSRDYGYTF. The CDR3 DNA reads as TGTGCCAGCAGCCGGGACTATGGCTACACCTTC.

V is TRBV11-2 and J is TRBJ2-1; 7 nucleotides agree with TRBD1. The CDR3 sequence is 15 residues long. The trim removed 8 bases at V and 1 base at J, leaving 8 bases unmatched. Germline V lookup: CDR1 SGHAT, CDR2 FQNNGV. The CDR3 region is CASRLKTGSYNEQFF. CDR3 nucleotides: TGTGCCAGCCGGCTGAAGACAGGGTCCTACAATGAGCAGTTCTTC.

CDR3 amino acids: CASSQLGGTSEAFF. As DNA, the CDR3 is TGCGCCAGCAGCCAGCTCGGCGGGACCTCTGAAGCTTTCTTT. J is TRBJ1-1 and V is TRBV4-3, with D possibly matching TRBD1 (5 bases). CDR1 and CDR2 (germline): LGHNA, YSLEER. The CDR3 totals 14 residues. V lost 3 bases, J lost 6 bases, and 14 bases lay in between.

The chain has TRBV5-4 and TRBJ2-7; D gene unclear. The CDR3 loop spans 16 amino acids. Germline loops: CDR1 SGHNT, CDR2 YYREEE (reference sequence). Trimming cost V 2 bases and J 2 bases, with 17 bases left between them. CDR3 loop: CASSFGPPSFAYEQYF. The CDR3 region has the DNA TGTGCCAGCAGCTTCGGACCCCCATCTTTCGCCTACGAGCAGTACTTC.

V usage is TRBV18 and J usage is TRBJ1-2; 9 nucleotides match TRBD1. The germline V gene encodes CDR1 KGHSH and CDR2 LQKENI. The CDR3 is made up of 14 amino acids. J gave up 5 bases and V 6 bases, and 7 bases lay outside the gene matches. The CDR3 sequence: CASSVGTGQYGYTF. DNA of the CDR3: TGTGCCAGCTCCGTGGGGACAGGGCAATATGGCTACACCTTC. The full variable domain, in which reference TRBV18 and TRBJ1-2 provide the parts outside the CDR3, is NAGVMQNPRHLVRRRGQEARLRCSPMKGHSHVYWYRQLPEEGLKFMVYLQKENIIDESGMPKERFSAEFPKEGPSILRIQQVVRGDSAAYFCASSVGTGQYGYTFGSGTRLTVV.

The rearrangement links TRBV27 to TRBJ1-1, with a tentative D call TRBD1 (6 bases). This CDR3 is built from 15 residues. Germline-derived CDR1 and CDR2 are MNHEY and SMNVEV (reference sequence). Trimming removed 5 bases at V and 5 bases at J, with 18 bases between. DNA for the CDR3: TGTGCCAGCAGTACTCACAGGGTGGTTCGGACTGAAGCTTTCTTT. Amino acid sequence: CASSTHRVVRTEAFF.